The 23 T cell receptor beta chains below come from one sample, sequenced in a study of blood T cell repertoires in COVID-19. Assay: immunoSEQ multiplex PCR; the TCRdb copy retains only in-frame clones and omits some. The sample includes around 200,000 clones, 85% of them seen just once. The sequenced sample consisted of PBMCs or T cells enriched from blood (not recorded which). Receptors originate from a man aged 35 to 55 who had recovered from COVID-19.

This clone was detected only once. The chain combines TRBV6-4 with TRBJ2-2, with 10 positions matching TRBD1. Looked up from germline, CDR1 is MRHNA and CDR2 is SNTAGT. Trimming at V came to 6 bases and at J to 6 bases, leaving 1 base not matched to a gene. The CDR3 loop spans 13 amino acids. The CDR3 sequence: CASRGQGAGELFF. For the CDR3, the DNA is TGTGCCAGCAGAGGACAGGGGGCCGGGGAGCTGTTTTTT.

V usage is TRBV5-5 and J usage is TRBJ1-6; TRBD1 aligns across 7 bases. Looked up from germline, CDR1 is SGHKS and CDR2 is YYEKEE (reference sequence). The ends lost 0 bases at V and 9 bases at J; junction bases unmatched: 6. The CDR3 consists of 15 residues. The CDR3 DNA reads TGTGCCAGCAGCTTGGTCCTCCAGGGGGGTTCACCCCTCCACTTT. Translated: CASSLVLQGGSPLHF.

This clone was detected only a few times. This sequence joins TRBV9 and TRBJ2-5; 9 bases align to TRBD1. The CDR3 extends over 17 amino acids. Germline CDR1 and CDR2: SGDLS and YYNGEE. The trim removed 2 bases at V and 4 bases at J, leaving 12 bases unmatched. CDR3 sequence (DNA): TGTGCCAGCAGCGTCATGGGGACAGGGACTTTCGCAGAGACCCAGTACTTC. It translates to CASSVMGTGTFAETQYF.

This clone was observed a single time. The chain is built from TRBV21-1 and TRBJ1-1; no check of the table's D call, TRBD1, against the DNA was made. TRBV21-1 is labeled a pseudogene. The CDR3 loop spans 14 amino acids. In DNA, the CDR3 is TGTGCCAGCAGCAAGGGACAGTTGAACACTGAAGCTTTCTTT. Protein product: CASSKGQLNTEAFF.

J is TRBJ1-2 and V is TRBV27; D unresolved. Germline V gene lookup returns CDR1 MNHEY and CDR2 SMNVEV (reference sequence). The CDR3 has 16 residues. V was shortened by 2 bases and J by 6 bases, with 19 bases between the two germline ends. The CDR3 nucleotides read TGTGCCAGCAGTTTAAGGGCCTATAGGAGGTTTGATGGCTACACCTTC. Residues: CASSLRAYRRFDGYTF.

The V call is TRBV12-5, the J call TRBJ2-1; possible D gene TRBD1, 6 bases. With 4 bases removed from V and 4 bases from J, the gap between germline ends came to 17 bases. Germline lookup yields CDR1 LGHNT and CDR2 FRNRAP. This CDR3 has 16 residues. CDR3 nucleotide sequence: TGTGCTAGTGGTTCCCCTGACAGGTACTTTTACAATGAGCAGTTCTTC. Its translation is CASGSPDRYFYNEQFF.

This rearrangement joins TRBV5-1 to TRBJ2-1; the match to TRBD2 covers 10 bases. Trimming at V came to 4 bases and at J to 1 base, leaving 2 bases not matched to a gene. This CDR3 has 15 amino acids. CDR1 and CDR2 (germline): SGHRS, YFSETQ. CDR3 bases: TGCGCCAGCAGCGAACTAGCGGGGTCCTACAATGAGCAGTTCTTC. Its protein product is CASSELAGSYNEQFF.

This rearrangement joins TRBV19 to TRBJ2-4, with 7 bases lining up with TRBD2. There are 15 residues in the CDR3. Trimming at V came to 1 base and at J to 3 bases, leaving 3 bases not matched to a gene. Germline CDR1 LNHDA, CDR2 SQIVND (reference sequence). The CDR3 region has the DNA TGTGCCAGTAGTATAGGCGGGAGTGACAAAAACATTCAGTACTTC. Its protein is CASSIGGSDKNIQYF.

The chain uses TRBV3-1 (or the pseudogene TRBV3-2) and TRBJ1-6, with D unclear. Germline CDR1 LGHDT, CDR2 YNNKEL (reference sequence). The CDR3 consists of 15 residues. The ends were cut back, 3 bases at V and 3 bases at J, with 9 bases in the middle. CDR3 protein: CASSHHEDYNSPLHF. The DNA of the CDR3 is TGTGCCAGCAGCCACCACGAGGACTATAATTCACCCCTCCACTTT.

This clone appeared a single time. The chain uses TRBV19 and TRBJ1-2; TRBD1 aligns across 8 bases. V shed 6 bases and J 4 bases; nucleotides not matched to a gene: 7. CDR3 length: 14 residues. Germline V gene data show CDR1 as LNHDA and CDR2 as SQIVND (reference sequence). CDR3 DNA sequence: TGTGCCAGTAGGGAAGGACAGGGCGCCTATGGCTACACCTTC. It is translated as CASREGQGAYGYTF.

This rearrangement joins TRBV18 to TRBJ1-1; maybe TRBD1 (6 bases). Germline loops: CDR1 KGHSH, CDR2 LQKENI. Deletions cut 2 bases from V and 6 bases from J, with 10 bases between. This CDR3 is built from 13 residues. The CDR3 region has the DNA TGTGCCAGCTCACCAATCAGGGGCGCTGAAGCTTTCTTT. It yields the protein CASSPIRGAEAFF.

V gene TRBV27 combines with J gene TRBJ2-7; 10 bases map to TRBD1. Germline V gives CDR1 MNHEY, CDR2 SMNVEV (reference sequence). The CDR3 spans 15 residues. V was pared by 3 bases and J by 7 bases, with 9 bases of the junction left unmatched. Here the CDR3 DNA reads TGTGCCAGCAGTTTGGTTAGAGGACAGGGGGTAGAGCAGTACTTC. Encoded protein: CASSLVRGQGVEQYF.

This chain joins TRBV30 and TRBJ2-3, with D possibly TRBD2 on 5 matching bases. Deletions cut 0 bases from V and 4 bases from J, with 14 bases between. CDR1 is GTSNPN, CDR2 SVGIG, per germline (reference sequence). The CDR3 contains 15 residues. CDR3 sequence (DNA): TGTGCCTGGAGTGTGGGAGAGGGAGAGGCAGATACGCAGTATTTT. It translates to CAWSVGEGEADTQYF. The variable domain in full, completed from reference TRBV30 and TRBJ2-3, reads SQTIHQWPATLVQPVGSPLSLECTVEGTSNPNLYWYRQAAGRGLQLLFYSVGIGQISSEVPQNLSASRPQDRQFILSSKKLLLSDSGFYLCAWSVGEGEADTQYFGPGTRLTVL.

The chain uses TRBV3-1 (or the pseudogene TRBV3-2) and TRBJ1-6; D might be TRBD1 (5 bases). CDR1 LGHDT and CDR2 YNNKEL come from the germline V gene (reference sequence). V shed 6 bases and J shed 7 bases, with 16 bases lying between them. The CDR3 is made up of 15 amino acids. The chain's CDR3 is CASRLAWGTNSPLHF. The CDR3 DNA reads TGTGCCAGCAGGCTTGCCTGGGGCACGAATTCACCCCTCCACTTT.

CDR3 in amino acids: CASSLLLAGGAYNEQFF. The CDR3 DNA sequence: TGCGCCAGCAGCTTGTTACTAGCGGGAGGGGCATACAATGAGCAGTTCTTC. The chain joins TRBV5-1 to TRBJ2-1, with 13 bases aligning to TRBD2. The junction had 5 bases not matched to a gene; V was cut back by 1 base and J by 4 bases. Germline V gene data show CDR1 as SGHRS and CDR2 as YFSETQ. This CDR3 is 17 amino acids long. The full variable domain, completed using reference TRBV5-1 and TRBJ2-1, is KAGVTQTPRYLIKTRGQQVTLSCSPISGHRSVSWYQQTPGQGLQFLFEYFSETQRNKGNFPGRFSGRQFSNSRSEMNVSTLELGDSALYLCASSLLLAGGAYNEQFFGPGTRLTVL.

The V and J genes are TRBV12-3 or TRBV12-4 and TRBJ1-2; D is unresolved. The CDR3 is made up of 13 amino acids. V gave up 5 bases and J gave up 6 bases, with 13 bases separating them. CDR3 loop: CASSPTLRDGYTF. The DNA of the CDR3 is TGTGCCAGCAGTCCCACCCTCCGGGATGGCTACACCTTC.

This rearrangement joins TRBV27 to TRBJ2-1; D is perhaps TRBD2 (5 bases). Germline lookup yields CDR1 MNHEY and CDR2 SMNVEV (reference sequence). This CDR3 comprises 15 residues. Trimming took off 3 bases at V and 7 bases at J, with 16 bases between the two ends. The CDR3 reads CASSFGFTGINEQFF. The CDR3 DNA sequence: TGTGCCAGCAGTTTTGGCTTCACGGGAATTAATGAGCAGTTCTTC.

Here the CDR3 reads CASSSRVGSTDTQYF. The CDR3 DNA reads as TGTGCCAGCAGCAGTCGAGTCGGGTCGACAGATACGCAGTATTTT. The chain couples TRBV21-1 to TRBJ2-3; TRBD2, the table's D call, lacks a check against the DNA. TRBV21-1 represents a pseudogene. This CDR3 spans 15 amino acids.

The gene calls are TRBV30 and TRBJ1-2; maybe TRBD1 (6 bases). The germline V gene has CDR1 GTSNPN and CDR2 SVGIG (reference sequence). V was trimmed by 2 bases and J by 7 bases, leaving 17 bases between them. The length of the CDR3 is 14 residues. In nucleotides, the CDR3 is TGTGCCTGGAGTTATAGCTTGGGGGCCACTGGCTACACCTTC. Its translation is CAWSYSLGATGYTF.

The CDR3 nucleotides read TGTGCCAGCAGTTACGGGAGGGGCCGCACAGATACGCAGTATTTT. It encodes CASSYGRGRTDTQYF. V gene TRBV6-2 or TRBV6-3 combines with J gene TRBJ2-3, with 7 bases identical to TRBD2. CDR3 size: 15 residues. CDR1 is MNHEY, CDR2 SVGEGT, per germline. V lost 2 bases and J lost 1; bases outside the gene matches: 3.

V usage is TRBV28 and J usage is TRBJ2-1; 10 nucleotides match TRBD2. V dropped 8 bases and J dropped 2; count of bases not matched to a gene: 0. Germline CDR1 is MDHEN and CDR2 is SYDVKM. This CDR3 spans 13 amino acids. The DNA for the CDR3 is TGTGCCAGCGGACTAGCGGCCTACAATGAGCAGTTCTTC. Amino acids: CASGLAAYNEQFF.

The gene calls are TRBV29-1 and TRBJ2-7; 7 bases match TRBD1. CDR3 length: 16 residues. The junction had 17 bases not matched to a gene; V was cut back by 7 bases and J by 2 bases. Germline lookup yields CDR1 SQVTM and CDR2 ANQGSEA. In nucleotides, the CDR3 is TGCAGCGCCCGAATGGGTGGGACAGCACAAGCCTACGAGCAGTACTTC. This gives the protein CSARMGGTAQAYEQYF.

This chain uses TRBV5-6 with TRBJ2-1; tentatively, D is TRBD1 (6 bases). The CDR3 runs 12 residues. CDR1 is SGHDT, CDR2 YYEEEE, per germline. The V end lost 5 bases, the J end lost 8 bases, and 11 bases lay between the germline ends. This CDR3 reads CASSPGADEQFF. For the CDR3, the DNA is TGTGCCAGCAGTCCAGGGGCGGATGAGCAGTTCTTC.